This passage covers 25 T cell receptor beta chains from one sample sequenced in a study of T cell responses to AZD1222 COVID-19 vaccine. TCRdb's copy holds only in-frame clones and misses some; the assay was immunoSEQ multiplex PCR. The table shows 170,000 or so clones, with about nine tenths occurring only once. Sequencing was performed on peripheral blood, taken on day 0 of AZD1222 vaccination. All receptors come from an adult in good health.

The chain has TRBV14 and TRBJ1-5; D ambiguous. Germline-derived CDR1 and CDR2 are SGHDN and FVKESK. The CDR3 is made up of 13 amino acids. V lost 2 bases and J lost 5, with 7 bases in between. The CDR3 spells CASSQQIDQPQHF. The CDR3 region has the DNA TGTGCCAGCAGCCAACAGATCGATCAGCCCCAGCATTTT.

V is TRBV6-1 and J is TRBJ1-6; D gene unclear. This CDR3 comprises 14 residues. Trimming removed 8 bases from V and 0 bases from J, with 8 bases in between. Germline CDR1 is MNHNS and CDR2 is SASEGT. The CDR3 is CASGLSSYNSPLHF. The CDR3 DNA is TGTGCCAGCGGGCTCAGCTCCTATAATTCACCCCTCCACTTT.

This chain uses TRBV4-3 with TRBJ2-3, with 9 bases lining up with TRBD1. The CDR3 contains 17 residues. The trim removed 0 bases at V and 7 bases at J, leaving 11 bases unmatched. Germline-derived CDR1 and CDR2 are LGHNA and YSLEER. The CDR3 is CASSQDYVGTGLYTQYF. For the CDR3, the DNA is TGCGCCAGCAGCCAAGATTATGTGGGGACAGGGTTATATACGCAGTATTTT.

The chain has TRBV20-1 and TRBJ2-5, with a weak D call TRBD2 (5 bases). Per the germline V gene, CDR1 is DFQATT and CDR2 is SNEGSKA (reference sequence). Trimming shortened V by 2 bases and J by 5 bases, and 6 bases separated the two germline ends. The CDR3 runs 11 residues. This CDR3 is CSARTGETQYF. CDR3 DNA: TGCAGTGCTAGAACGGGGGAGACCCAGTACTTC.

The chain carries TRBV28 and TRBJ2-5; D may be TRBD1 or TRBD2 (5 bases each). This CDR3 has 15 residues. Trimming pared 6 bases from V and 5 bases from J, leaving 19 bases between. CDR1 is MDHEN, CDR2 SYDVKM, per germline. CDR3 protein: CASRTPGPPGETQYF. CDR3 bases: TGTGCCAGCAGGACACCGGGGCCTCCAGGGGAGACCCAGTACTTC.

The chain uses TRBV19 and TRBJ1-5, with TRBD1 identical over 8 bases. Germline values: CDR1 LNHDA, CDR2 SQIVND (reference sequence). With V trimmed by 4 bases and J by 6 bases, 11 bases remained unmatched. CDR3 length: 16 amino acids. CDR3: CASSNGVGQAPQPQHF. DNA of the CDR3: TGTGCCAGTAGTAATGGTGTGGGACAGGCCCCTCAGCCCCAGCATTTT.

CDR3 nucleotide sequence: TGCGCCAGCAGCCAAGTTCCCGAGGGACTATCTTATCAGCCCCAGCATTTT. It encodes CASSQVPEGLSYQPQHF. J is TRBJ1-5 and V is TRBV4-1, with D perhaps TRBD1 (5 bases). There are 17 residues in the CDR3. The V gene lost 1 base and the J gene lost 5 bases, with 18 bases spanning the gap. CDR1 is MGHRA, CDR2 YSYEKL, per germline.

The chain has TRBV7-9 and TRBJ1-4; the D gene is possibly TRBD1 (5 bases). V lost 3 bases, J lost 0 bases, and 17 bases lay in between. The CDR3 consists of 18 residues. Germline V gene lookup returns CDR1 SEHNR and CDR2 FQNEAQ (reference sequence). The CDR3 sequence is CASSLSLGRGTTNEKLFF. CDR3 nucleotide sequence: TGTGCCAGCAGCTTGAGCCTCGGGAGGGGCACAACTAATGAAAAACTGTTTTTT.

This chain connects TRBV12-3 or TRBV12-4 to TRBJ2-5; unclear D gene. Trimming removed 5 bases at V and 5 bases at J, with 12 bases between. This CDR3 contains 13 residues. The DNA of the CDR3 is TGTGCCAGCAGTCCTTCCCTAAGGGAGACCCAGTACTTC. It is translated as CASSPSLRETQYF.

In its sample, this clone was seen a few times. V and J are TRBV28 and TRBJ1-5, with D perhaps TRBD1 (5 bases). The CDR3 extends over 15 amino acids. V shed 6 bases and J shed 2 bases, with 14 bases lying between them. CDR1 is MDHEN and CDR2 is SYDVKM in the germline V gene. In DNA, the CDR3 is TGTGCCAGCAGCCCCGGGACCCAGGGCAATCAGCCCCAGCATTTT. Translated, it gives CASSPGTQGNQPQHF.

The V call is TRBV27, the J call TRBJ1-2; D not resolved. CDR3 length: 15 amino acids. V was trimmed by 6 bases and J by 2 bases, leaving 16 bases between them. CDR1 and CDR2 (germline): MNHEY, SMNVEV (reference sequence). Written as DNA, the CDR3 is TGTGCCAGCAGCCTAAATTTTAAAGGCAACTATGGCTACACCTTC. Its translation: CASSLNFKGNYGYTF.

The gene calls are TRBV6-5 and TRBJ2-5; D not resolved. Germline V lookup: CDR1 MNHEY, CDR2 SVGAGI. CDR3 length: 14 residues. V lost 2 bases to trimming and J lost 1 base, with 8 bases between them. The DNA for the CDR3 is TGTGCCAGCAGTTACCGACACGGCCAAGAGACCCAGTACTTC. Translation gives CASSYRHGQETQYF.

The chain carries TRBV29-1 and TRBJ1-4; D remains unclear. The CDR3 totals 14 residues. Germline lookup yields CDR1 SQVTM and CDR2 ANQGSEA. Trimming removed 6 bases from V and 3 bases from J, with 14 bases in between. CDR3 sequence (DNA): TGCAGCGTGTTCCCGGCTGGGTCTAATGAAAAACTGTTTTTT. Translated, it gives CSVFPAGSNEKLFF.

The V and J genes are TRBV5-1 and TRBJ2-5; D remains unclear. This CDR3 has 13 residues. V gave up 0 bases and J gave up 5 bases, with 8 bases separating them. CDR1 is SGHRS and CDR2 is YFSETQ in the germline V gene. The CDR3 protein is CASSLAGKETQYF. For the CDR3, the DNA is TGCGCCAGCAGCTTGGCTGGGAAGGAGACCCAGTACTTC.

The CDR3 sequence: CASSIGGGLAGELFF. Written as DNA, the CDR3 is TGTGCCAGTAGTATAGGAGGGGGCTTGGCCGGGGAGCTGTTTTTT. The chain joins TRBV19 to TRBJ2-2; 7 nucleotides match TRBD1. This CDR3 comprises 15 residues. Germline CDR1 reads LNHDA; CDR2 reads SQIVND (reference sequence). The ends lost 1 base at V and 6 bases at J; junction bases unmatched: 5.

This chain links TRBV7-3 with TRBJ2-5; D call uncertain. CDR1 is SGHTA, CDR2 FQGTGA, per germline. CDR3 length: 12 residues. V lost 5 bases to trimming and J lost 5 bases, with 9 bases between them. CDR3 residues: CASSLERETQYF. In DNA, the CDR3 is TGTGCCAGCAGCCTCGAGAGGGAGACCCAGTACTTC.

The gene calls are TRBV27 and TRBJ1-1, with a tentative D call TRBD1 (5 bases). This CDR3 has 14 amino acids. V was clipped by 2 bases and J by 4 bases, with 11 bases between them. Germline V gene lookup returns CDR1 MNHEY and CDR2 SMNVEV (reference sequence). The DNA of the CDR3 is TGTGCCAGCAGTTTAGGGGGAGGTGCCACTGAAGCTTTCTTT. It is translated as CASSLGGGATEAFF.

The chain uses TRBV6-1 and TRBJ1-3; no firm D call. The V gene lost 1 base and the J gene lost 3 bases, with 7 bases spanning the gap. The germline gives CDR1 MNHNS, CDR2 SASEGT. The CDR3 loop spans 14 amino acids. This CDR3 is CASSEGRVGNTIYF. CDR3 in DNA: TGTGCCAGCAGTGAAGGTCGGGTTGGAAACACCATATATTTT.

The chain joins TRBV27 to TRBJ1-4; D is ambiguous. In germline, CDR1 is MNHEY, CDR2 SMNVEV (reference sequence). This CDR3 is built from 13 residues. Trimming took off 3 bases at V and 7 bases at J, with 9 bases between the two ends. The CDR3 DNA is TGTGCCAGCAGTTTCCAGGCGGCTGAAAAACTGTTTTTT. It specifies CASSFQAAEKLFF.

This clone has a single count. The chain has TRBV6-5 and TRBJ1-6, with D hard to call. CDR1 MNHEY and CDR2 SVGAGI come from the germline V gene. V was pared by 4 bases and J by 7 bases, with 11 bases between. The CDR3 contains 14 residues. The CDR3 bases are TGTGCCAGCAGTTCGGAGTCGGCGAATTCACCCCTCCACTTT. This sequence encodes CASSSESANSPLHF.

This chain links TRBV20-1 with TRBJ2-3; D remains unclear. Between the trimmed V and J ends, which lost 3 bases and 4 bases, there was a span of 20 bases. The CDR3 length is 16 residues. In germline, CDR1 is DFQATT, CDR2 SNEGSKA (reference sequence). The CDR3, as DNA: TGCAGTGCTAGTGGGTCTTGGCTAGGCGAATCAGATACGCAGTATTTT. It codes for CSASGSWLGESDTQYF.

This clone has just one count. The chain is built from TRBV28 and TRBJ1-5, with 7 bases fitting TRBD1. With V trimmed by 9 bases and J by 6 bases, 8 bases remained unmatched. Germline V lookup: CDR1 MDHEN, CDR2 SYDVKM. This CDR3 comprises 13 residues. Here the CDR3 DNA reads TGTGCCAGTACCGACAGGGTGAGTCAGCCCCAGCATTTT. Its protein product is CASTDRVSQPQHF.

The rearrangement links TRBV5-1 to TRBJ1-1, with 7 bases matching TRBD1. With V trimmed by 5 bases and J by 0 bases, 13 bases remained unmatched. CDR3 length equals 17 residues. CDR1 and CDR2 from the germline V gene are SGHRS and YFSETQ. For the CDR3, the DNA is TGCGCCAGCAGACCACCGGGACAGACAGGCCTGAACACTGAAGCTTTCTTT. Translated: CASRPPGQTGLNTEAFF.

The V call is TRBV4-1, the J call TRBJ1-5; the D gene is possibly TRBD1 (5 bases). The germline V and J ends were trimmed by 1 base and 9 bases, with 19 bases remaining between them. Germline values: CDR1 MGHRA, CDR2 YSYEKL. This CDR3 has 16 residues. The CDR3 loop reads CASSQVYGTAQGPQHF. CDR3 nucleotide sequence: TGCGCCAGCAGCCAAGTATATGGGACCGCCCAGGGGCCCCAGCATTTT.

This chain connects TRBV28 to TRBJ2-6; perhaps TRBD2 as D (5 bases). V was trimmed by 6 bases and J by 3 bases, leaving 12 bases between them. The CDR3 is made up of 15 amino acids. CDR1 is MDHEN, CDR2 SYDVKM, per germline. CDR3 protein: CASRRVQVGANVLTF. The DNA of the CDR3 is TGTGCCAGCAGGCGGGTTCAGGTTGGGGCCAACGTCCTGACTTTC.